The following is a T cell receptor beta chain sequence with its context. Antigen: not known. This sample also contains other DNA sequences that code for the same CDR3. The data originate from a study of regulatory T cells. Overall study findings and caveats: In CD3G-deficient patients, conventional CD4+ T cells were enriched for hydrophobic CDR3 residues at positions 6 and 7.

Patients aged 2 to 39 years had fewer naive and more memory CD4+ and CD8+ T cells. Regulatory (CD25-high CD127-low) and conventional (CD25-low CD127-high) CD4+ T cells were sorted separately. Germline V lookup: CDR1 SEHNR, CDR2 FQNEAQ (reference sequence). The CDR3 totals 15 residues. Trimming removed 5 bases from V and 1 base from J; junction bases left unmatched: 5. Primers: 52 TRBV forward and 13 TRBJ reverse. Profiled with immunoSEQ multiplex PCR; TCRdb holds only in-frame clones, not every one. The sample holds about 21,000 clones; about 88% are singletons and the top ten take 1.3%. The sequence was obtained from a child under 18 with CD3G deficiency. The specimen was conventional CD4+ T cells sorted from blood. The rearrangement links TRBV7-9 to TRBJ1-1; 9 positions match TRBD1. The CDR3 region has the DNA TGTGCCAGCAGCGCCGGGACAGGGCCGAACACTGAAGCTTTCTTT. Amino acid sequence: CASSAGTGPNTEAFF.